This TCR beta chain was sequenced for a study of T cell responses to AZD1222 COVID-19 vaccine. The overall study: Pooled in the analysis were second doses at about 4 or about 12 weeks. General observations from the study: Reports say nearly half of spike-specific TCRs go after unmutated variant regions.

Comments on this clone: Its specificity is not known.

The V and J ends lost 1 base and 1 base, in that order; junction bases with no gene match: 9. This CDR3 contains 17 residues. The germline CDR1 and CDR2 sequences are LNHNV and YYDKDF (reference sequence). Method: immunoSEQ multiplex PCR; TCRdb's copy keeps in-frame clones and lacks some. The sample has 150,000 or so clones; 90% are singletons. The gene calls are TRBV15 and TRBJ1-2; TRBD1 matches 7 bases. Specimen: peripheral blood, collected on day 0 of AZD1222 vaccination. This TCR was sampled from an adult in good health. The CDR3 is CATSRAPGQVLNYGYTF. In nucleotides, the CDR3 is TGTGCCACCAGCAGAGCTCCAGGACAGGTTCTTAACTATGGCTACACCTTC.